The sequence of this TCR beta chain was determined in a study of shared clonotypes between healthy human individuals (dated by TCRdb to 2020 to 2021). Study-level background: Three men and a couple of women, aged 18 to 49 years, made up the cohort. For each donor, CD4 naive and CD4 memory were each given three plates, CD8 naive was given two plates, and CD8 memory was given one plate. To estimate repertoire size and how much clonotype sharing occurs between individuals, the study deeply sequenced the blood TCR repertoires of roughly 5 healthy adults. To increase sequencing depth and limit assay-specific biases, TCR repertoire library preparation and sequencing were carried out by different laboratories using diverse techniques. Per donor, leukapheresis produced somewhere between about 0.94 and 10 billion PBMCs.

For the CD8 naive samples, CD45RO-negative cells were positively selected for CCR7, yielding a CD45RA+CCR7+ population from which TemRA cells were excluded. Healthy HIV-negative adults with no recently reported acute infections or vaccinations were included as donors. Every donor was a Caucasian adult residing in Nashville, Tennessee, USA. Blood was obtained by leukapheresis, after which PBMCs were separated by Ficoll-Histopaque density gradient centrifugation and cryopreserved in liquid nitrogen vapor phase. Purity and quantity of every magnetically sorted T cell population were checked by analytical flow cytometry. Each sorted fraction had its genomic DNA isolated and then quantified by UV absorbance on a Nanodrop 2000c. General findings and caveats noted by the study authors: Across a handful of donors, approximately 5% of naive CD4, roughly 3.5% of naive CD8, about 2.3% of memory CD4, and roughly 0.41% of memory CD8 clonotypes were shared. Larger estimated clonotype richness was generally found for naive subsets than for memory subsets. Higher generation probabilities were observed for clonotypes shared by all four sorted-subset donors than for non-shared clonotypes. Even with the large sequencing depth, rarefaction of the sorted-subset datasets indicated that sequencing was incomplete. Because the study included a small number of donors, the genetic and exposure-history diversity represented was limited. Sampling was restricted to blood, and TCR repertoires in tissue are likely to differ from TCR repertoires in blood. Pairwise subsampling indicated that sequencing depth was expected to affect the degree of clonotype sharing among donors.

From the cysteine through the phenylalanine, the CDR3 covers 14 amino acids. Just CDR3 DNA is preserved here, 42 bases in frame from base 1. Reading the germline V gene (reference sequence) gives CDR1 SGHNT and CDR2 YYREEE. V is pruned by 0 bases and J by 5 bases, leaving 5 bases of the junction without a gene match. Using the deep immunoSEQ assay, TCR CDR3 regions were amplified from genomic DNA by multiplex PCR. For each cell subset, the extracted genomic DNA was distributed evenly across all wells of several immunoSEQ 96-well plates, and each plate served as one replicate. For sorted subsets, around 200 ng genomic DNA, equal to tens of thousands of T cell genomes, was loaded into each replicate PCR. Purified libraries were measured with a Qubit 3.0 fluorometer, size-checked on a Bioanalyzer 2100, and measured again with the KAPA Library Quantification kit. A separate single-read 150-cycle Illumina NextSeq 550 flow cell was used to sequence each immunoSEQ 96-well plate. Per the source publication's procedure: The immunoSEQ output contained only junctional sequences without quality scores, so filtering could not match that applied to full-length reads. To assign V/J genes and CDR3, sequences were annotated against IMGT germline references using PyIR, a Python wrapper for IgBLAST v1.9. Reads with weak V/J assignments (E-value above 1e-6), missing CDR3, stop codons, out-of-frame junctions, or ambiguous translated residues were removed. V3J clonotypes were defined by identical inferred V gene, J gene, and CDR3 amino acid sequence. Percentage overlap between repertoires was calculated by dividing the number of shared unique clonotypes by the size of the smaller repertoire. Repertoire richness was assessed with RTK rarefaction, the Chao1 estimator, and Recon v2.1 estimates of unobserved clonotypes. OLGA was used to compute generation probabilities for all TCRbeta clonotypes that the gDNA method yielded from a handful of donors. The table comes from immuneACCESS by way of TCRdb, which keeps in-frame sequences with V and J called. Part of the clones is missing from these tables; in studies checked, under half for an unresolved V gene and the rest for unknown reasons. V, J and clone size reflect that table, while D and trimming were determined from the DNA. The sample table lists under 850,000 clones, over 90% of them with a count of one. Clones ranked in the top ten supply 24% of the sample.

Note on this clone: It has no known antigen specificity. There are no base qualities to consult, and no much larger clone falls within one base.

The chain was built from TRBV5-4 and TRBJ2-7; 7 bases in between match TRBD1. Sequenced input: naive CD8+ T cells sorted from blood. The cell subset or site label here, explained by the study, means: CD45RA+CCR7+. This TCR came from a man younger than 40 in good health. The CDR3 protein sequence reads: CASSLADRVHEQYF. The DNA sequence is given as TGTGCCAGCAGCTTGGCTGACAGGGTCCACGAGCAGTACTTC. The CDR3, completed at both ends by the reference TRBV5-4 and TRBJ2-7 genes, gives the full variable domain ETGVTQSPTHLIKTRGQQVTLRCSSQSGHNTVSWYQQALGQGPQFIFQYYREEENGRGNFPPRFSGLQFPNYSSELNVNALELDDSALYLCASSLADRVHEQYFGPGTRLTVT.